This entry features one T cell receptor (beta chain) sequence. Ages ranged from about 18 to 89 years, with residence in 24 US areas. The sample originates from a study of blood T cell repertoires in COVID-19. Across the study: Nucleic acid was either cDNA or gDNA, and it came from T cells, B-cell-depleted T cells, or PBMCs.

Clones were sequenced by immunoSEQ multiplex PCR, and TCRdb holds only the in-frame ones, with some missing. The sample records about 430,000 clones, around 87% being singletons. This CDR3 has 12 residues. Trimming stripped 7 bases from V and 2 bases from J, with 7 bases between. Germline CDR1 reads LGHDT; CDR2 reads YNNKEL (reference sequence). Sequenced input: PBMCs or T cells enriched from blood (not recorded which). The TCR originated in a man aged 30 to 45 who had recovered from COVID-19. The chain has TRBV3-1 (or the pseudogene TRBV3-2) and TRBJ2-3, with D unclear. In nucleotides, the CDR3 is TGTGCCAGCACCGGTTTCACAGATACGCAGTATTTT. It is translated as CASTGFTDTQYF.